The subject of this entry is one T cell receptor beta chain. Germline loops: CDR1 SGHRS, CDR2 YFSETQ. The CDR3 covers 17 residues. V shed 0 bases, J shed 10 bases, and the junction held 18 bases outside the gene matches. Participant-given clinical history determined each cohort assignment. This sample stems from a study of blood T cell repertoires in COVID-19. Study-level background: Nucleic acid was either cDNA or gDNA, and it came from T cells, B-cell-depleted T cells, or PBMCs.

Libraries were prepared by immunoSEQ multiplex PCR; TCRdb keeps only in-frame clonotypes and omits some of them. The data show roughly 430,000 clones, roughly 86% seen once. The chain is built from TRBV5-1 and TRBJ1-1; 7 bases map to TRBD1. The source material was PBMCs or T cells enriched from blood (not recorded which). This TCR came from a woman aged 35 to 49 with acute COVID-19. The CDR3 loop is CASSLASNRGGILGAFF. The CDR3 bases are TGCGCCAGCAGCTTGGCCAGTAACAGGGGAGGAATCCTTGGAGCTTTCTTT.